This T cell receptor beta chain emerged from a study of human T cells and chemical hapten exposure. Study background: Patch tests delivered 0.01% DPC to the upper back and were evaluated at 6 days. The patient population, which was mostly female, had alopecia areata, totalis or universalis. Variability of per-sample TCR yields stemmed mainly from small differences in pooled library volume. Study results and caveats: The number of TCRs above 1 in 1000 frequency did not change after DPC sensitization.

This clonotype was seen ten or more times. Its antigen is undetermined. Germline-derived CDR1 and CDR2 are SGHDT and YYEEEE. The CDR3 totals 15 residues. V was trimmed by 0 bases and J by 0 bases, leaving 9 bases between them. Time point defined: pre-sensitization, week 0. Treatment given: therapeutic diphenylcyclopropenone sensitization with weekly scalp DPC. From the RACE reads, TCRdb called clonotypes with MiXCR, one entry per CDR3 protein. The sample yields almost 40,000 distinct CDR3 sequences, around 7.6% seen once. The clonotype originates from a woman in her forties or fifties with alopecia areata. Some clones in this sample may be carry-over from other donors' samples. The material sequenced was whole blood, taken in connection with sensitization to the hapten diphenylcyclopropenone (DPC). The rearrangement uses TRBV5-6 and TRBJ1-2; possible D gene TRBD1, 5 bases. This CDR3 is CASSLAGGTNYGYTF. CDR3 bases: TGTGCCAGCAGCTTGGCGGGGGGAACTAACTATGGCTACACCTTC.